This passage covers 29 T cell receptor beta chains from one sample sequenced in a study of cytomegalovirus exposure and HLA in healthy donors. 60 Vbeta and 13 Jbeta primers were used in PCR. The table came from immunoSEQ multiplex PCR; TCRdb's copy has only in-frame clones and leaves some out. The sample shows 95,000 to 150,000 clones, over 75% of them seen only once. Sequences were obtained from PBMCs. These receptor sequences come from a human donor in good health.

The gene calls are TRBV28 and TRBJ2-7; TRBD2 matches at 11 bases. Germline values: CDR1 MDHEN, CDR2 SYDVKM. The CDR3 runs to 18 residues. V gave up 4 bases and J gave up 3 bases; unmatched junction bases: 14. The CDR3 reads CASSSGGLAGPYGYEQYF. In DNA form, the CDR3 reads TGTGCCAGCAGTTCGGGAGGACTAGCGGGCCCGTACGGCTACGAGCAGTACTTC.

The chain links TRBV11-3 to TRBJ1-1, with a possible D match to TRBD1 (6 bases). CDR1 and CDR2 from the germline V gene are SGHNT and YENEEA. Deletions cut 5 bases from V and 3 bases from J, with 16 bases between. The length of the CDR3 is 15 residues. CDR3 in DNA: TGTGCCAGCAGCCTTGAGCAGGGGCGTGACACTGAAGCTTTCTTT. The encoded protein is CASSLEQGRDTEAFF.

The chain combines TRBV5-1 with TRBJ2-2; TRBD2 aligns across 10 bases. This CDR3 has 16 amino acids. The J segment lost 4 bases and the V segment lost 1 base, leaving 4 bases of the junction unmatched. The germline V gene encodes CDR1 SGHRS and CDR2 YFSETQ. The CDR3 nucleotides read TGCGCCAGCAGCTTGATGGCTAGCGGGAGCACCGGGGAGCTGTTTTTT. Protein: CASSLMASGSTGELFF. The whole variable domain, filled in from reference TRBV5-1 and TRBJ2-2, reads KAGVTQTPRYLIKTRGQQVTLSCSPISGHRSVSWYQQTPGQGLQFLFEYFSETQRNKGNFPGRFSGRQFSNSRSEMNVSTLELGDSALYLCASSLMASGSTGELFFGEGSRLTVL.

The chain has TRBV29-1 and TRBJ2-3, with D perhaps TRBD2 (6 bases). V was pared by 8 bases and J by 0 bases, with 12 bases between. This CDR3 has 13 residues. Germline-derived CDR1 and CDR2 are SQVTM and ANQGSEA. As DNA, the CDR3 is TGCAGCCATATTAGCGGTAGCACAGATACGCAGTATTTT. Encoded protein: CSHISGSTDTQYF.

The rearrangement uses TRBV4-1 and TRBJ2-1, with 11 bases identical to TRBD2. The CDR3 has 16 amino acids. CDR1 is MGHRA, CDR2 YSYEKL, per germline. V trimming: 1 base; J trimming: 9 bases; junction bases outside the gene matches: 8. CDR3 protein: CASSQVLAGGNGEQFF. The CDR3 coding sequence is TGCGCCAGCAGCCAAGTCCTAGCGGGAGGAAATGGTGAGCAGTTCTTC.

The rearrangement uses TRBV6-4 and TRBJ2-5, with 10 nucleotides matching TRBD2. The V gene's germline CDR1 is MRHNA and CDR2 SNTAGT. The length of the CDR3 is 17 residues. V was clipped by 0 bases and J by 4 bases; unmatched bases: 8. The CDR3 reads CASSDSRLAGERETQYF. The CDR3 region has the DNA TGTGCCAGCAGTGACTCGCGGCTAGCGGGAGAACGAGAGACCCAGTACTTC.

The chain recombines TRBV2 with TRBJ2-5; a weak D match, TRBD1 (5 bases). The tail of the sequence fits TRBJ2-7 better, so the J call may be wrong. This CDR3 region has 13 residues. Germline V gene data show CDR1 as SNHLY and CDR2 as FYNNEI. This CDR3 is CASSDHPGNEQYF. The CDR3 region has the DNA TGTGCCAGCAGTGATCATCCAGGGAACGAGCAGTACTTC.

The count of this clone is one. The chain links TRBV5-4 to TRBJ2-7; no definite D call. Deletions cut 4 bases from V and 4 bases from J, with 12 bases between. This CDR3 has 13 residues. Per germline, CDR1 SGHNT and CDR2 YYREEE (reference sequence). CDR3 region: CASSVATGYEQYF. The CDR3, as DNA: TGTGCCAGCAGCGTGGCGACGGGTTACGAGCAGTACTTC.

Here the CDR3 reads CASRRQGASGEQYF. The DNA for the CDR3 is TGTGCCAGCAGACGACAGGGGGCGTCGGGGGAGCAGTACTTC. The V gene is TRBV5-4, the J gene TRBJ2-7, with 10 bases lining up with TRBD1. Looked up from germline, CDR1 is SGHNT and CDR2 is YYREEE (reference sequence). The length of the CDR3 is 14 residues. The J segment lost 7 bases and the V segment lost 5 bases, leaving 9 bases of the junction unmatched.

The chain carries TRBV7-8 and TRBJ2-3; tentative D call: TRBD1 (5 bases). The CDR3 is 17 amino acids. Between the trimmed V and J ends, which lost 1 base and 2 bases, there was a span of 16 bases. Germline CDR1 is SGHVS and CDR2 is FQNEAQ. The CDR3 loop reads CASSLEGRAGYTDTQYF. CDR3 coding DNA: TGTGCCAGCAGCTTAGAGGGCAGGGCCGGATACACAGATACGCAGTATTTT.

This clone was observed a few times. J is TRBJ1-1 and V is TRBV27; D is perhaps TRBD1 (5 bases). Per the germline V gene, CDR1 is MNHEY and CDR2 is SMNVEV (reference sequence). This CDR3 region has 14 residues. V lost 5 bases to trimming and J lost 5 bases, with 15 bases between them. CDR3 nucleotides: TGTGCCAGCAGTCGTCCAGGGCTACGAACTGAAGCTTTCTTT. It encodes CASSRPGLRTEAFF.

J is TRBJ1-1 and V is TRBV4-1, with 9 bases that match TRBD1. The germline CDR1 and CDR2 sequences are MGHRA and YSYEKL. Unmatched junction bases numbered 6, after V lost 4 bases and J lost 0 bases. The CDR3 covers 16 residues. This chain's CDR3 is CASSLSTGGMNTEAFF. Written as DNA, the CDR3 is TGCGCCAGCAGCCTCTCGACAGGGGGGATGAACACTGAAGCTTTCTTT.

The chain combines TRBV27 with TRBJ1-1; D call uncertain. V lost 7 bases to trimming and J lost 1 base, with 10 bases between them. Germline assignment: CDR1 MNHEY and CDR2 SMNVEV (reference sequence). The length of the CDR3 is 13 residues. CDR3 coding DNA: TGTGCCAGCACGCGTACCCGGAACACTGAAGCTTTCTTT. Encoded protein: CASTRTRNTEAFF.

The rearrangement joins TRBV28 to TRBJ1-1, with a possible D match to TRBD1 (6 bases). The CDR3 is made up of 14 amino acids. Germline CDR1 and CDR2: MDHEN and SYDVKM. V dropped 6 bases and J dropped 0 bases, with 11 bases sitting between them. CDR3 nucleotide sequence: TGTGCCAGCAGACCAGACAGGTTGAACACTGAAGCTTTCTTT. The encoded protein is CASRPDRLNTEAFF.

The J gene is TRBJ1-4, the V gene TRBV19; D not certain. Trimming shortened V by 6 bases and J by 1 base, and 9 bases separated the two germline ends. CDR3 length equals 14 residues. The germline CDR1 and CDR2 sequences are LNHDA and SQIVND (reference sequence). The CDR3 protein is CASSPAGTNEKLFF. The CDR3, as DNA: TGTGCCAGTAGCCCAGCGGGAACTAATGAAAAACTGTTTTTT.

The V gene is TRBV27, the J gene TRBJ2-7, with D maybe TRBD2 (5 bases). CDR3 length: 14 residues. Deletions cut 6 bases from V and 3 bases from J, with 15 bases between. Germline values: CDR1 MNHEY, CDR2 SMNVEV (reference sequence). CDR3 DNA: TGTGCCAGCAGCAGCCGGGGTCAAAGCTACGAGCAGTACTTC. It codes for CASSSRGQSYEQYF.

This clone was counted only a few times. The J gene is TRBJ2-7, the V gene TRBV2, with D maybe TRBD1 (6 bases). Germline CDR1 is SNHLY and CDR2 is FYNNEI. This CDR3 comprises 12 residues. The germline V and J ends were trimmed by 6 bases and 4 bases, with 10 bases remaining between them. The CDR3 DNA is TGTGCCAGCAGCAATCAGGGGTACGAGCAGTACTTC. Protein product: CASSNQGYEQYF.

CDR3 DNA sequence: TGTGCCAGCAGTGAAGGGGTGGGAGGAGGGACTTATGGCTACACCTTC. Translating gives CASSEGVGGGTYGYTF. The chain uses TRBV6-1 and TRBJ1-2, with D perhaps TRBD1 (5 bases). Looked up from germline, CDR1 is MNHNS and CDR2 is SASEGT. V was cut by 1 base and J by 5 bases, with 17 bases left in between. This CDR3 contains 16 residues.

This rearrangement joins TRBV11-2 to TRBJ2-5, with 7 bases lining up with TRBD1. Trimming cost V 5 bases and J 3 bases; bases outside gene matches: 3. Germline V CDR1 and CDR2: SGHAT, FQNNGV. The CDR3 is 13 residues long. CDR3 sequence: CASSPGQKETQYF. CDR3 nucleotides: TGTGCCAGCAGCCCGGGACAGAAAGAGACCCAGTACTTC.

This clone was found once. The chain has TRBV28 and TRBJ2-3, with 13 bases fitting TRBD2. There are 16 residues in the CDR3. The V gene's germline CDR1 is MDHEN and CDR2 SYDVKM. Trimming removed 8 bases from V and 5 bases from J; junction bases left unmatched: 10. In DNA form, the CDR3 reads TGTGCCAGCGCAGAGACTAGCGGGAGGTGGAAAGATACGCAGTATTTT. This codes for CASAETSGRWKDTQYF.

This clone was seen a handful of times. This chain uses TRBV5-1 with TRBJ1-6, with 7 bases matching TRBD1. This CDR3 comprises 14 residues. Trimming at V came to 5 bases and at J to 6 bases, leaving 5 bases not matched to a gene. Germline-derived CDR1 and CDR2 are SGHRS and YFSETQ. The CDR3 loop reads CASRGTDVNSPLHF. Written as DNA, the CDR3 is TGCGCCAGCAGGGGGACAGATGTTAATTCACCCCTCCACTTT.

This clone has a single count. The CDR3 sequence: CASSPGLAGGGTDTQYF. The CDR3 DNA sequence: TGTGCCAGCAGTCCGGGACTAGCGGGAGGCGGCACAGATACGCAGTATTTT. The gene calls are TRBV9 and TRBJ2-3, with 15 bases aligning to TRBD2. The trim removed 5 bases at V and 1 base at J, leaving 5 bases unmatched. CDR1 is SGDLS and CDR2 is YYNGEE in the germline V gene. This CDR3 is built from 17 residues. Combining the CDR3 with reference TRBV9 and TRBJ2-3 gives the whole variable domain DSGVTQTPKHLITATGQRVTLRCSPRSGDLSVYWYQQSLDQGLQFLIQYYNGEERAKGNILERFSAQQFPDLHSELNLSSLELGDSALYFCASSPGLAGGGTDTQYFGPGTRLTVL.

J is TRBJ1-2 and V is TRBV2, with 9 bases that match TRBD1. This CDR3 is built from 15 residues. After removal of 3 bases from V and 5 bases from J, the junction contained 7 bases not matched to a gene. The V gene's germline CDR1 is SNHLY and CDR2 FYNNEI. The CDR3 protein is CASSDTGGAGYGYTF. CDR3 DNA sequence: TGTGCCAGCAGTGATACAGGGGGCGCGGGATATGGCTACACCTTC.

V usage is TRBV2 and J usage is TRBJ2-5; 7 bases align to TRBD1. V shed 4 bases, J shed 4 bases, and the junction held 15 bases outside the gene matches. The CDR3 loop spans 17 amino acids. Per the germline V gene, CDR1 is SNHLY and CDR2 is FYNNEI. In DNA, the CDR3 is TGTGCCAGCAGTGGAACCGGGACAGCACCCTCCAGAGAGACCCAGTACTTC. Residues: CASSGTGTAPSRETQYF.

This clone was counted between two and nine times. The chain is built from TRBV10-2 and TRBJ2-7; tentative D call: TRBD1 (5 bases). The CDR3 covers 13 residues. Trimming shortened V by 7 bases and J by 3 bases, and 13 bases separated the two germline ends. The V gene's germline CDR1 is WSHSY and CDR2 SAAADI. The CDR3 protein is CASNPDNDYEQYF. The CDR3 nucleotides read TGCGCCAGCAATCCGGACAACGACTACGAGCAGTACTTC.

Remarks on this clone: The junction and the germline gene differ at one end; a read error may be behind it. In DNA form, the CDR3 reads TGTGCCAGCAGACTAGCGGGAGGTCACACCGGGAAGCTGTTTTTT. It is translated as CASRLAGGHTGKLFF. V and J are TRBV27 and TRBJ2-2; 12 positions agree with TRBD2. This CDR3 region has 15 residues. The V gene's germline CDR1 is MNHEY and CDR2 SMNVEV (reference sequence).

This chain links TRBV7-8 with TRBJ2-3; 13 positions agree with TRBD2. Per germline, CDR1 SGHVS and CDR2 FQNEAQ. This CDR3 region has 16 residues. Germline trimming cut 7 bases from V and 5 bases from J; bases unmatched to any gene: 9. The CDR3 loop is CASTRTSGRSGDTQYF. Written as DNA, the CDR3 is TGTGCCAGCACACGGACTAGCGGGAGATCAGGAGATACGCAGTATTTT.

The V call is TRBV9, the J call TRBJ1-1; D is uncertain. The CDR3 is 13 residues long. V lost 0 bases and J lost 1, with 4 bases in between. Germline V gives CDR1 SGDLS, CDR2 YYNGEE. CDR3 in amino acids: CASSVVANTEAFF. The CDR3 region has the DNA TGTGCCAGCAGCGTAGTAGCGAACACTGAAGCTTTCTTT.

This rearrangement joins TRBV6-5 to TRBJ1-1, with D perhaps matching TRBD1 (6 bases). The germline gives CDR1 MNHEY, CDR2 SVGAGI. V lost 5 bases, J lost 8 bases, and 18 bases lay in between. The CDR3 contains 14 residues. The CDR3 spells CASSDPYQQGEAFF. The CDR3 DNA follows: TGTGCCAGCAGTGATCCTTACCAACAGGGCGAAGCTTTCTTT.